These 29 T cell receptor beta chains came from one sample sequenced in a study of T cells after yellow fever vaccination. TCRdb reprocessed the 5' RACE reads with MiXCR, giving one entry per CDR3 protein. The sample has some 350,000 distinct CDR3 sequences, over 8% seen once. The specimen was PBMCs, collected on the day of the first yellow fever vaccination. The receptors stem from a man between 18 and 29 years old who received the YFV17D yellow fever vaccine.

This clonotype was picked up a small number of times. The V call is TRBV7-3, the J call TRBJ1-1; TRBD1 is a possible D gene (5 bases). Germline assignment: CDR1 SGHTA and CDR2 FQGTGA. Between the trimmed V and J ends, which lost 1 base and 8 bases, there was a span of 11 bases. The CDR3 runs to 13 residues. CDR3 sequence (DNA): TGTGCCAGCAGCTTAAACCCAGGGTCGGAAGCTTTCTTT. Amino acid sequence: CASSLNPGSEAFF.

This clonotype was observed many times. This chain uses TRBV15 with TRBJ1-1, with a possible D match to TRBD1 (5 bases). Per the germline V gene, CDR1 is LNHNV and CDR2 is YYDKDF (reference sequence). The CDR3 totals 13 residues. V lost 8 bases to trimming and J lost 1 base, with 11 bases between them. This CDR3 reads CATQSTGNTEAFF. CDR3 coding DNA: TGTGCCACCCAATCCACAGGGAACACTGAAGCTTTCTTT.

This clonotype was counted between two and nine times. The rearrangement uses TRBV5-4 and TRBJ2-2, with TRBD2 identical over 8 bases. Germline trimming cut 2 bases from V and 4 bases from J; bases unmatched to any gene: 4. Per the germline V gene, CDR1 is SGHNT and CDR2 is YYREEE (reference sequence). This CDR3 region has 15 residues. The CDR3 spells CASSFGRVLTGELFF. The CDR3 DNA sequence: TGTGCCAGCAGCTTCGGGAGGGTCCTCACCGGGGAGCTGTTTTTT.

CDR3: CAISDWTRSETQYF. The CDR3 region has the DNA TGTGCCATCAGTGACTGGACCAGATCGGAGACCCAGTACTTC. The chain has TRBV10-3 and TRBJ2-5, with D unclear. The CDR3 has 14 amino acids. Germline CDR1 and CDR2: ENHRY and SYGVKD. Trimming shortened V by 3 bases and J by 5 bases, and 13 bases separated the two germline ends.

This clonotype was seen a few times. This rearrangement joins TRBV2 to TRBJ2-4, with D uncertain. The CDR3 contains 11 residues. Trimming took off 5 bases at V and 8 bases at J, with 7 bases between the two ends. Looked up from germline, CDR1 is SNHLY and CDR2 is FYNNEI. DNA for the CDR3: TGTGCCAGCAGTCCTAAGGACATTCAGTACTTC. It specifies CASSPKDIQYF.

This clonotype came up a few times. This sequence joins TRBV11-2 and TRBJ1-1; D might be TRBD1 (5 bases). Trimming removed 5 bases from V and 8 bases from J, with 15 bases in between. The CDR3 runs to 13 residues. Per the germline V gene, CDR1 is SGHAT and CDR2 is FQNNGV. CDR3 in amino acids: CASSLPDSAEAFF. The CDR3 DNA reads as TGTGCCAGCAGCCTTCCTGACAGCGCCGAAGCTTTCTTT.

The chain employs TRBV5-1 and TRBJ2-1, with 8 bases lining up with TRBD2. This CDR3 has 14 residues. With V trimmed by 0 bases and J by 9 bases, 5 bases remained unmatched. Germline V gene data show CDR1 as SGHRS and CDR2 as YFSETQ. The CDR3 bases are TGCGCCAGCAGCTTGGCGGGGGGGAGTCCTGAGCAGTTCTTC. The encoded protein is CASSLAGGSPEQFF.

This clonotype turned up a few times. The gene calls are TRBV18 and TRBJ2-7, with D perhaps matching TRBD1 or TRBD2 (5 bases each). CDR1 is KGHSH, CDR2 LQKENI, per germline. This CDR3 comprises 16 residues. The germline V and J ends were trimmed by 3 bases and 2 bases, with 17 bases remaining between them. CDR3 nucleotides: TGTGCCAGCTCACCCCCAGAGGGACGTAACGCCTACGAGCAGTACTTC. Protein: CASSPPEGRNAYEQYF.

The sample holds a few counts of this clonotype. The chain links TRBV2 to TRBJ2-5, with D perhaps TRBD2 (5 bases). The CDR3 covers 16 residues. Germline values: CDR1 SNHLY, CDR2 FYNNEI. V shed 3 bases and J shed 5 bases, with 19 bases lying between them. The CDR3 DNA reads as TGTGCCAGCAGTGATCGCCCAATCGGGGTCGGGGAGACCCAGTACTTC. It encodes CASSDRPIGVGETQYF. Supplemented by reference TRBV2 and TRBJ2-5, the full variable domain reads EPEVTQTPSHQVTQMGQEVILRCVPISNHLYFYWYRQILGQKVEFLVSFYNNEISEKSEIFDDQFSVERPDGSNFTLKIRSTKLEDSAMYFCASSDRPIGVGETQYFGPGTRLLVL.

This clonotype was detected ten times or more. The chain uses TRBV6-1 and TRBJ1-5; 7 bases match TRBD1. V was clipped by 6 bases and J by 4 bases; unmatched bases: 3. CDR3 length equals 13 residues. The germline V gene encodes CDR1 MNHNS and CDR2 SASEGT. CDR3 in DNA: TGTGCCAGCAGATCAGGGGGTAATCAGCCCCAGCATTTT. Its protein product is CASRSGGNQPQHF.

The chain combines TRBV18 with TRBJ2-3; TRBD2 matches at 7 bases. The CDR3 has 16 amino acids. V lost 6 bases, J lost 2 bases, and 11 bases stayed unmatched. Germline assignment: CDR1 KGHSH and CDR2 LQKENI. The CDR3 reads CASSTWGGAVTDTQYF. CDR3 in DNA: TGTGCCAGCTCCACCTGGGGAGGGGCCGTCACAGATACGCAGTATTTT.

J is TRBJ2-7 and V is TRBV5-1, with 9 bases fitting TRBD1. This CDR3 has 16 residues. CDR1 and CDR2 (germline): SGHRS, YFSETQ. V trimming: 4 bases; J trimming: 3 bases; junction bases outside the gene matches: 11. In DNA form, the CDR3 reads TGCGCCAGCAGCGCCCTACCCGGGACAGGGCTCTACGAGCAGTACTTC. Translating gives CASSALPGTGLYEQYF.

A few counts support this clonotype. V is TRBV7-2 and J is TRBJ2-7, with D possibly being TRBD1 or TRBD2 (6 bases each). The V end lost 5 bases, the J end lost 6 bases, and 14 bases lay between the germline ends. Per the germline V gene, CDR1 is SGHTA and CDR2 is FQGNSA. The CDR3 contains 13 residues. Written as DNA, the CDR3 is TGTGCCAGCAGCCTAAGGGGGGTCCGCGAGCAGTACTTC. Translated, it gives CASSLRGVREQYF.

This chain links TRBV7-9 with TRBJ2-3; 7 bases align to TRBD2. The CDR3 length is 15 residues. The germline V gene encodes CDR1 SEHNR and CDR2 FQNEAQ (reference sequence). The V gene end was trimmed by 7 bases and the J gene end by 6 bases; junction bases not matched to a gene: 13. The CDR3 DNA is TGTGCCAGCAAGGAGCAGGCGGGGGATGGGGATACGCAGTATTTT. Translation: CASKEQAGDGDTQYF.

In this sample, this clonotype turned up a few times. The J gene is TRBJ2-5, the V gene TRBV7-2, with TRBD1 identical over 8 bases. In germline, CDR1 is SGHTA, CDR2 FQGNSA. The CDR3 runs to 14 residues. Trimming took 5 bases from V and 4 from J; bases not matched to a gene: 6. CDR3 in DNA: TGTGCCAGCAGCCCTAGGACAGGGATAGAGACCCAGTACTTC. Its translation: CASSPRTGIETQYF.

At least ten counts were recorded for this clonotype. V usage is TRBV12-3 or TRBV12-4 and J usage is TRBJ2-1, with no clear D. The CDR3 runs 11 residues. Trimming cost V 4 bases and J 6 bases, with 4 bases left between them. The CDR3 DNA reads as TGTGCCAGCAGTTCTAGCAATGAGCAGTTCTTC. It is translated as CASSSSNEQFF.

Only a few counts were recorded for this clonotype. The chain combines TRBV7-2 with TRBJ2-5; D might be TRBD1 or TRBD2, each matching 5 bases. Per germline, CDR1 SGHTA and CDR2 FQGNSA. With 1 base removed from V and 2 bases from J, the gap between germline ends came to 8 bases. This CDR3 region has 14 residues. CDR3 amino acids: CASSLVEGQETQYF. The DNA for the CDR3 is TGTGCCAGCAGCTTAGTTGAGGGGCAAGAGACCCAGTACTTC.

The table lists this clonotype with a few counts. The chain combines TRBV4-2 with TRBJ2-3, with a weak D call TRBD2 (5 bases). CDR1 is LGHNA, CDR2 YNFKEQ, per germline. The CDR3 has 16 residues. V shed 5 bases and J shed 0 bases, with 15 bases lying between them. The CDR3 DNA follows: TGTGCCAGCAGCTTCCACTCGGGATCAAGCACAGATACGCAGTATTTT. Its translation: CASSFHSGSSTDTQYF.

This clonotype has a count of ten or more. The V gene is TRBV29-1, the J gene TRBJ2-7, with TRBD1 matching 7 bases. J lost 3 bases, V lost 7 bases, and 3 bases had no gene match. Germline-derived CDR1 and CDR2 are SQVTM and ANQGSEA. CDR3 length: 11 amino acids. The CDR3 nucleotides are TGCAGCGCCGGGACAGACTACGAGCAGTACGTC. As protein: CSAGTDYEQYV.

This chain connects TRBV6-2 or TRBV6-3 to TRBJ1-1; the D gene is possibly TRBD1 (5 bases). The V and J ends lost 6 bases and 1 base respectively, with 6 bases between them. CDR3 length: 12 amino acids. From germline, CDR1 is MNHEY and CDR2 SVGEGT. The CDR3 sequence is CASRTENTEAFF. The CDR3 DNA reads as TGTGCCAGCAGGACAGAGAACACTGAAGCTTTCTTT.

The V gene is TRBV4-3, the J gene TRBJ2-3; perhaps TRBD2 as D (7 bases). The CDR3 contains 14 residues. Germline V CDR1 and CDR2: LGHNA, YSLEER. Trimming left V 5 bases short and J 1 base short, with 10 bases between. CDR3 sequence (DNA): TGCGCCAGCAGCGGGGGGGCCGGCACAGATACGCAGTATTTT. This gives the protein CASSGGAGTDTQYF.

This chain connects TRBV6-1 to TRBJ2-7; maybe TRBD1 (5 bases). Trimming stripped 5 bases from V and 5 bases from J, with 19 bases between. The germline V gene has CDR1 MNHNS and CDR2 SASEGT. The CDR3 consists of 15 residues. The CDR3 region is CASSRSSGLGDEQYV. CDR3 DNA sequence: TGTGCCAGCAGTCGCAGTAGTGGTCTAGGGGACGAGCAGTACGTC.

The chain is built from TRBV3-1 and TRBJ2-1; no clear D. The V gene's germline CDR1 is LGHDT and CDR2 YNNKEL (reference sequence). V was clipped by 4 bases and J by 7 bases, with 14 bases between them. The CDR3 covers 14 residues. The CDR3 region has the DNA TGTGCCAGCAGCCGACGGGCCCTTGAGAATGAGCAGTTCTTC. Its translation: CASSRRALENEQFF.

The rearrangement links TRBV5-4 to TRBJ1-1, with D hard to call. V dropped 7 bases and J dropped 0 bases, with 13 bases sitting between them. The CDR3 length is 14 residues. Germline CDR1 reads SGHNT; CDR2 reads YYREEE (reference sequence). CDR3 in amino acids: CASRVGEMNTEAFF. The CDR3 nucleotides read TGTGCCAGCCGTGTCGGGGAGATGAACACTGAAGCTTTCTTT.

The sample holds a few counts of this clonotype. This sequence joins TRBV30 and TRBJ2-3; D not resolved. Between the trimmed V and J ends, which lost 5 bases and 6 bases, there was a span of 9 bases. CDR1 GTSNPN and CDR2 SVGIG come from the germline V gene (reference sequence). This CDR3 spans 11 amino acids. The CDR3 sequence is CAWALGDTQYF. The CDR3 nucleotides are TGTGCCTGGGCCCTGGGGGATACGCAGTATTTT.

This clonotype was seen repeatedly, ten times or more. This chain connects TRBV27 to TRBJ2-1; D is possibly TRBD2 (6 bases). V was trimmed by 6 bases and J by 7 bases, leaving 13 bases between them. This CDR3 is 13 amino acids long. Germline CDR1 is MNHEY and CDR2 is SMNVEV (reference sequence). In DNA form, the CDR3 reads TGTGCCAGCAGCCGTGCGGGGTGGAATGAGCAGTTCTTC. Translated: CASSRAGWNEQFF.

The rearrangement links TRBV7-2 to TRBJ2-3; D ambiguous. The CDR3 has 15 residues. Trimming took off 4 bases at V and 2 bases at J, with 13 bases between the two ends. Germline CDR1 SGHTA, CDR2 FQGNSA. This CDR3 reads CASSSARLFTDTQYF. Here the CDR3 DNA reads TGTGCCAGCAGCTCTGCCAGACTGTTCACAGATACGCAGTATTTT.

The chain uses TRBV29-1 and TRBJ2-3, with a possible D match to TRBD1 (6 bases). Trimming shortened V by 0 bases and J by 0 bases, and 13 bases separated the two germline ends. Germline CDR1 SQVTM, CDR2 ANQGSEA. The CDR3 consists of 16 residues. The CDR3 protein is CSVEDFLRGSTDTQYF. As DNA, the CDR3 is TGCAGCGTTGAAGATTTCTTGAGGGGGAGCACAGATACGCAGTATTTT.

The chain recombines TRBV24-1 with TRBJ2-2; D possibly matches TRBD1 or TRBD2 (5 bases each). Germline V lookup: CDR1 KGHDR, CDR2 SFDVKD. Trimming pared 0 bases from V and 5 bases from J, leaving 12 bases between. The CDR3 extends over 16 amino acids. The CDR3 coding sequence is TGTGCCACCAGTGATTTGCAGGGTACGGGGACCGGGGAGCTGTTTTTT. Translating it yields CATSDLQGTGTGELFF.